The 3 T cell receptor beta chains below were found in one sample sequenced in a study of blood T cell repertoires in COVID-19. Only in-frame clones appear in the TCRdb table, and some are missing; sequencing was by immunoSEQ multiplex PCR. The sample consists of around 140,000 clones, 84% of them appearing once. Material for sequencing was peripheral blood. The receptor source for this set is a man aged 25-45 years with COVID-19, enrolled during active disease.

The V call is TRBV5-5, the J call TRBJ1-5; 10 nucleotides agree with TRBD1. The J segment lost 7 bases and the V segment lost 4 bases, leaving 8 bases of the junction unmatched. Germline V gene sequence: CDR1 SGHKS, CDR2 YYEKEE (reference sequence). The CDR3 length is 15 residues. The CDR3 reads CASSAGQGISQPQHF. CDR3 in DNA: TGTGCCAGCAGCGCGGGACAGGGGATCAGCCAGCCCCAGCATTTT.

This clone was observed once. The germline gene is not matched at one end of the junction; a read error may be the cause. This chain links TRBV7-9 with TRBJ1-3; no clear D gene. In germline, CDR1 is SEHNR, CDR2 FQNEAQ (reference sequence). The CDR3 sequence is 8 residues long. As DNA, the CDR3 is TGTGCCAGCAACCCCGGAGTTTTT. This gives the protein CASNPGVF.

This rearrangement joins TRBV28 to TRBJ2-3; 7 positions match TRBD1. The CDR3 covers 15 residues. Unmatched junction bases numbered 7, after V lost 5 bases and J lost 2 bases. Germline assignment: CDR1 MDHEN and CDR2 SYDVKM. CDR3 bases: TGTGCCAGCAGTAAAAGAGGGGGCCCCACAGATACGCAGTATTTT. It specifies CASSKRGGPTDTQYF.